Sequencing of this T cell receptor beta chain was carried out in a study of T cells expressing NK-cell markers (dated by TCRdb to 2018 to 2021). For the wider study: Fewer than ten donors provided sorted CD3+CD56+NKG2C+, CD3+CD56+NKG2C- and CD3+CD56-NKG2C+ T-cell subsets, whose TCR beta-chain repertoires were profiled. Of the eight sequenced donors, seven were found to be HCMV-seropositive and one was found to be HCMV-seronegative. The study sequenced eight donors, all healthy volunteers chosen at random: three men and five women. The libraries were sequenced on Illumina HiSeq 2000/2500, MiSeq or NextSeq, producing 2 x 150 bp reads. The research as a whole found: Those dominant clonotypes were again the most abundant among CD3+CD56-NKG2C+ cells in a few donors, at roughly 28.3-60.1%. In roughly six donors, the dominant CD3+CD56+NKG2C+ clonotypes ranked among the top 10 CD8+ clonotypes, making up 1.0-7.0% of CD8+ T cells. Whether the expanded NKG2C-expressing T cell clones were specific for HCMV antigens remained unclear.

HCMV-specific IgG was detected in serum with a commercial ELISA kit to determine HCMV serostatus. Ficoll density gradient centrifugation was used to isolate peripheral blood mononuclear cells from blood. With regard to this clonotype: The antigen it binds to is not known.

The CDR3, cysteine through phenylalanine, is 13 amino acids long. No DNA sequence is on record. Per the germline V gene, SGDLS is the CDR1 and YYNGEE is the CDR2. TCRdb records Illumina HiSeq 2000 as the sequencer. The TCR beta cDNA libraries were made using 5'RACE template switching, a step that added both a universal primer site and unique molecular identifiers. cDNA synthesis was primed from the TCR beta constant segment, followed by two successive PCR amplification steps. The source study handled its data this way. MIGEC was used to demultiplex reads and group the reads by UMI, and MiTCR was used to assemble and quantify clonotypes. To remove erroneous sequences, TCR cDNA sequences were retained only when supported by two or more reads. The tcR package was used for downstream repertoire analysis, and clonotypes were matched across fractions by CDR3 nucleotide sequence plus V segment. VDJmatch was used to annotate antigen specificity against VDJdb, with one amino acid substitution in CDR3 permitted. After reprocessing by TCRdb, each CDR3 protein sequence is one entry, and no DNA is given. The V and J calls, along with clone size, are taken from TCRdb and not from the paper's own processing. This sample's records show over 150,000 distinct CDR3 sequences. The top ten clonotypes cover around 20% of the sample.

Sequencing was carried out using blood T cells: a sorted CD56 or NKG2C T cell subset, CD4+ or CD8+ T cells, or bulk PBMC T cells (not recorded which). The receptor's source is a man aged 18 to 69 in good health. This receptor chain uses TRBV9 and TRBJ2-1; lacking DNA, the TRBD1 call made by TCRdb goes unchecked. This receptor carries the CDR3 CASTGTGYNEQFF.